The clone carrying this T cell receptor beta chain was recorded a few times. Its specificity is not known. This CDR3 spans 17 amino acids. Germline lookup yields CDR1 SGHRS and CDR2 YFSETQ. V was shortened by 0 bases and J by 7 bases, with 19 bases between the two germline ends. Using its own MiXCR run on the 5' RACE reads, TCRdb lists one record per CDR3 protein. The sample contains a few hundred thousand distinct CDR3 sequences, 20% to 25% of which appear only once. The sample originates from a study of CD8 T cells in ankylosing spondylitis. Points from the study as a whole: Disease-associated clones were reportedly significantly overrepresented in matched ankylosing spondylitis synovial fluid. Earlier work had already found some motif variants in reactive arthritis synovial fluid and blood. What seemed typical of ankylosing spondylitis blood was a TCR beta motif built from under 10 highly homologous variants.

J is TRBJ2-2 and V is TRBV5-1, with a possible D match to TRBD1 (5 bases). The sequenced sample was blood, either unsorted or a sorted T cell fraction (not recorded which). This clonotype originated in a male donor with ankylosing spondylitis. This chain's CDR3 is CASSLEQAPVQGGELFF. The CDR3 bases are TGCGCCAGCAGCTTGGAACAGGCCCCTGTTCAGGGCGGGGAGCTGTTTTTT. Together with reference TRBV5-1 and TRBJ2-2, the CDR3 gives the full variable domain: KAGVTQTPRYLIKTRGQQVTLSCSPISGHRSVSWYQQTPGQGLQFLFEYFSETQRNKGNFPGRFSGRQFSNSRSEMNVSTLELGDSALYLCASSLEQAPVQGGELFFGEGSRLTVL.